The 21 T cell receptor beta chains below were found in one sample sequenced in a study of blood T cell repertoires in COVID-19. The repertoire was sequenced with immunoSEQ multiplex PCR; TCRdb's copy has only in-frame clones and lacks some. The sample comprises around 300,000 clones, 80% to 90% of which are singletons, and under 3% rests with the top ten. The specimen was peripheral blood. These TCRs come from a man aged 25-45 years with active or convalescent COVID-19.

The rearrangement joins TRBV7-9 to TRBJ1-3; tentatively, D is TRBD1 (6 bases). CDR1 SEHNR and CDR2 FQNEAQ come from the germline V gene (reference sequence). V dropped 5 bases and J dropped 0 bases, with 11 bases sitting between them. The CDR3 is 15 amino acids. CDR3: CASSRTGSSGNTIYF. As DNA, the CDR3 is TGTGCCAGCAGCCGAACAGGGAGCTCTGGAAACACCATATATTTT.

This clone has only one observation. The chain is built from TRBV30 and TRBJ2-2, with D possibly being TRBD1 (6 bases). The V end was cut by 4 bases, the J end by 7 bases, with 10 bases between. CDR1 is GTSNPN and CDR2 is SVGIG in the germline V gene (reference sequence). This CDR3 has 12 amino acids. The CDR3 coding sequence is TGTGCCTGGACAGGGGCGGGCGGGGAGCTGTTTTTT. This sequence encodes CAWTGAGGELFF.

A few counts support this clone. V is TRBV19 and J is TRBJ1-4; the D is unclear. The germline CDR1 and CDR2 sequences are LNHDA and SQIVND (reference sequence). Between the trimmed V and J ends, which lost 6 bases and 6 bases, there was a span of 17 bases. The CDR3 runs 15 residues. The CDR3 sequence is CASSLPRNGDEKLFF. In DNA, the CDR3 is TGTGCCAGTAGCCTACCGAGGAACGGAGATGAAAAACTGTTTTTT.

This clone has a single count. V gene TRBV30 combines with J gene TRBJ1-1; no reliable D call. Germline loops: CDR1 GTSNPN, CDR2 SVGIG (reference sequence). V lost 0 bases and J 1 base, leaving 6 bases between the germline ends. CDR3 length: 13 amino acids. The CDR3, as DNA: TGTGCCTGGAGTGTTGATAGGAACACTGAAGCTTTCTTT. Translating gives CAWSVDRNTEAFF.

This chain links TRBV25-1 with TRBJ2-2; TRBD1 matches 9 bases. Germline CDR1 MGHDK, CDR2 SYGVNS. The V segment lost 8 bases and the J segment 7 bases; nucleotides outside the gene matches: 20. The CDR3 runs to 18 residues. Here the CDR3 reads CASGSGTGTSLGDGELFF. The DNA for the CDR3 is TGTGCCAGCGGATCCGGGACAGGGACTTCTCTAGGGGACGGGGAGCTGTTTTTT.

V and J are TRBV10-2 and TRBJ2-7; D perhaps matches TRBD2 (6 bases). Germline assignment: CDR1 WSHSY and CDR2 SAAADI. The CDR3 runs 13 residues. Trimming stripped 4 bases from V and 3 bases from J, with 10 bases between. CDR3 sequence reads: CASSVGGNYEQYF. For the CDR3, the DNA is TGCGCCAGCAGTGTTGGCGGGAACTACGAGCAGTACTTC.

The rearrangement joins TRBV7-3 to TRBJ1-1, with D possibly matching TRBD1 (6 bases). Germline V gene lookup returns CDR1 SGHTA and CDR2 FQGTGA. Trimming took 4 bases from V and 0 from J, leaving 18 bases between them. The CDR3 is 17 residues long. CDR3 DNA sequence: TGTGCCAGCAGCTCCCTTCCGGGACACCCCATGAACACTGAAGCTTTCTTT. It codes for CASSSLPGHPMNTEAFF.

The chain links TRBV7-6 to TRBJ1-1, with TRBD1 as a possible D gene (5 bases). V lost 3 bases and J lost 1, with 12 bases in between. In germline, CDR1 is SGHVS, CDR2 FNYEAQ. The CDR3 is 15 amino acids. DNA of the CDR3: TGTGCCAGCAGCTTGGCAGACAGTCCGAACACTGAAGCTTTCTTT. Protein: CASSLADSPNTEAFF.

The chain employs TRBV6-1 and TRBJ1-3; D may be TRBD1 (5 bases). CDR3 length: 16 amino acids. Trimming took 2 bases from V and 4 from J, leaving 15 bases between them. From germline, CDR1 is MNHNS and CDR2 SASEGT. The CDR3 here is CASSELGQGSGNTIYF. CDR3 DNA sequence: TGTGCCAGCAGTGAACTGGGGCAGGGCTCAGGAAACACCATATATTTT.

The rearrangement uses TRBV27 and TRBJ1-1, with TRBD1 identical over 7 bases. Germline trimming cut 5 bases from V and 5 bases from J; bases unmatched to any gene: 8. Germline assignment: CDR1 MNHEY and CDR2 SMNVEV (reference sequence). This CDR3 comprises 14 residues. The DNA of the CDR3 is TGTGCCAGCAGTCCAAGGGGGCTGGGGACTGAAGCTTTCTTT. Protein: CASSPRGLGTEAFF.

This clone came up a few times. The V call is TRBV2, the J call TRBJ1-5; D is undetermined. Between the trimmed V and J ends, which lost 2 bases and 6 bases, there was a span of 14 bases. The CDR3 runs to 15 residues. The V gene's germline CDR1 is SNHLY and CDR2 FYNNEI. The CDR3 region has the DNA TGTGCCAGCAGTGAAAGCGCCTGGAGAGGTCAGCCCCAGCATTTT. As protein: CASSESAWRGQPQHF.

The J gene is TRBJ1-2, the V gene TRBV6-5; D remains unclear. Looked up from germline, CDR1 is MNHEY and CDR2 is SVGAGI. There are 12 residues in the CDR3. Trimming pared 5 bases from V and 7 bases from J, leaving 11 bases between. CDR3 protein: CASSPPRGGYTF. CDR3 nucleotide sequence: TGTGCCAGCAGTCCCCCTCGGGGTGGCTACACCTTC.

This clone has just a few counts. This chain connects TRBV4-2 to TRBJ2-3; 12 nucleotides align to TRBD2. CDR3 length equals 18 residues. The trim removed 1 base at V and 2 bases at J, leaving 7 bases unmatched. The germline gives CDR1 LGHNA, CDR2 YNFKEQ. The CDR3 bases are TGTGCCAGCAGCCAAGCATTGAGGACTAGCGGGGTCACAGATACGCAGTATTTT. It codes for CASSQALRTSGVTDTQYF.

The genes are TRBV11-2 and TRBJ2-3; a possible D gene is TRBD2 (6 bases). V was clipped by 5 bases and J by 1 base, with 10 bases between them. Germline-derived CDR1 and CDR2 are SGHAT and FQNNGV. CDR3 size: 14 residues. CDR3 amino acids: CASSPSVGTDTQYF. DNA for the CDR3: TGTGCCAGCAGCCCTAGCGTAGGCACAGATACGCAGTATTTT.

This clone occurred once. The rearrangement links TRBV5-5 to TRBJ1-5; no firm D call. The CDR3 contains 10 residues. V was cut by 4 bases and J by 11 bases, with 7 bases left in between. Germline V gene lookup returns CDR1 SGHKS and CDR2 YYEKEE (reference sequence). The CDR3: CASSPRAQHF. For the CDR3, the DNA is TGTGCCAGCAGCCCTAGAGCCCAGCATTTT. Drawing the rest from reference TRBV5-5 and TRBJ1-5, the complete variable domain is DAGVTQSPTHLIKTRGQQVTLRCSPISGHKSVSWYQQVLGQGPQFIFQYYEKEERGRGNFPDRFSARQFPNYSSELNVNALLLGDSALYLCASSPRAQHFGDGTRLSIL.

The gene calls are TRBV28 and TRBJ2-5; 8 bases agree with TRBD2. CDR3 length equals 15 residues. Trimming cost V 6 bases and J 5 bases; bases outside gene matches: 11. CDR1 and CDR2 (germline): MDHEN, SYDVKM. The CDR3 sequence: CASSPAPGLEETQYF. The CDR3 coding sequence is TGTGCCAGCAGCCCTGCTCCGGGACTAGAGGAGACCCAGTACTTC.

This chain uses TRBV23-1 with TRBJ2-7; 10 bases match TRBD1. TRBV23-1 is noted as an ORF with a role that remains uncertain. The V segment lost 3 bases and the J segment 7 bases; nucleotides outside the gene matches: 18. This CDR3 is 18 amino acids long. The CDR3 is CASSHSTGGADRIVEQYF. CDR3 DNA sequence: TGCGCCAGCAGTCATTCGACAGGGGGCGCAGATCGTATCGTGGAGCAGTACTTC.

This clone was counted a few times. This chain uses TRBV30 with TRBJ2-1; D gene ambiguous. There are 15 residues in the CDR3. Per the germline V gene, CDR1 is GTSNPN and CDR2 is SVGIG (reference sequence). V lost 3 bases to trimming and J lost 7 bases, with 19 bases between them. CDR3 amino acids: CAWSPDTYPRNEQFF. The CDR3 DNA reads TGTGCCTGGAGCCCAGACACATACCCACGGAATGAGCAGTTCTTC.

This rearrangement joins TRBV9 to TRBJ2-3; 12 bases match TRBD2. CDR1 SGDLS and CDR2 YYNGEE come from the germline V gene. This CDR3 spans 16 amino acids. V dropped 3 bases and J dropped 4; count of bases not matched to a gene: 6. The CDR3 DNA is TGTGCCAGCAGCGGCCTAGCGGGAGGGCCTGCAGATACGCAGTATTTT. Amino acid sequence: CASSGLAGGPADTQYF.

J is TRBJ2-1 and V is TRBV4-1; 7 positions match TRBD2. Trimming took 1 base from V and 6 from J; bases not matched to a gene: 6. CDR1 MGHRA and CDR2 YSYEKL come from the germline V gene. The CDR3 contains 15 residues. The CDR3 nucleotides read TGCGCCAGCAGCCAAGGTGGACTAGACGTCAATGAGCAGTTCTTC. It codes for CASSQGGLDVNEQFF.

The chain couples TRBV9 to TRBJ1-1; D not resolved. Trimming took 3 bases from V and 4 from J, leaving 10 bases between them. There are 13 residues in the CDR3. Germline lookup yields CDR1 SGDLS and CDR2 YYNGEE. The CDR3 nucleotides read TGTGCCAGCAGCGCAAGCGGCAGCACTGAAGCTTTCTTT. This sequence encodes CASSASGSTEAFF.